The clone carrying this T cell receptor (beta chain) appeared once. Its antigen is unidentified. The source of the sample is a study of shared clonotypes between healthy human individuals. Findings and caveats of the study: Four donors held about 5.1% of naive CD4 clonotypes in common.

This CDR3 comprises 13 residues. Germline values: CDR1 GTSNPN, CDR2 SVGIG (reference sequence). Between the trimmed V and J ends, which lost 0 bases and 6 bases, there was a span of 11 bases. Positively selected for CCR7, the CD45RO-negative cells used as naive CD8 cells excluded terminally differentiated effector memory CD45RA+ cells. Clones were sequenced by immunoSEQ multiplex PCR, and TCRdb holds only the in-frame ones, with some missing. This table holds millions of clones, roughly 95% found once. The receptor's source is a man aged 18 to 29 in good health. Material: naive CD8+ T cells sorted from blood. The genes are TRBV30 and TRBJ1-1; a possible D gene is TRBD1 (5 bases). Here the CDR3 reads CAWSVRGGPEAFF. CDR3 sequence (DNA): TGTGCCTGGAGTGTTAGGGGCGGGCCTGAAGCTTTCTTT.